Given below is one T cell receptor (beta chain) in context. The antigen is not known. V was clipped by 5 bases and J by 5 bases, with 15 bases between them. The CDR3 spans 14 residues. Germline values: CDR1 MDHEN, CDR2 SYDVKM. These data come from a study of cytomegalovirus exposure and HLA in healthy donors. Across the study: The 120 validation repertoires were produced on the same platform as the 670 or so repertoires of the first cohort. This was reported in a later analysis. Study-wide results and caveats: Many donors shared some public TCRs, even though most TCR sequences were rare. It was reported that the classifier diagnosed cytomegalovirus status with high specificity and sensitivity in both the original and validation cohorts. The study recorded about 160 TCR beta chains that were cytomegalovirus-associated.

Sequencing used immunoSEQ multiplex PCR; TCRdb keeps in-frame clones, though not all of them. The sample holds more than 95,000 clones, 70% to 90% seen once. Material: PBMCs. The rearrangement links TRBV28 to TRBJ2-5, with TRBD1 as a possible D gene (6 bases). This TCR came from a man aged 18 to 29 in good health and CMV-seronegative. The CDR3 loop is CASSPQTGWETQYF. CDR3 nucleotides: TGTGCCAGCAGTCCCCAGACAGGTTGGGAGACCCAGTACTTC.